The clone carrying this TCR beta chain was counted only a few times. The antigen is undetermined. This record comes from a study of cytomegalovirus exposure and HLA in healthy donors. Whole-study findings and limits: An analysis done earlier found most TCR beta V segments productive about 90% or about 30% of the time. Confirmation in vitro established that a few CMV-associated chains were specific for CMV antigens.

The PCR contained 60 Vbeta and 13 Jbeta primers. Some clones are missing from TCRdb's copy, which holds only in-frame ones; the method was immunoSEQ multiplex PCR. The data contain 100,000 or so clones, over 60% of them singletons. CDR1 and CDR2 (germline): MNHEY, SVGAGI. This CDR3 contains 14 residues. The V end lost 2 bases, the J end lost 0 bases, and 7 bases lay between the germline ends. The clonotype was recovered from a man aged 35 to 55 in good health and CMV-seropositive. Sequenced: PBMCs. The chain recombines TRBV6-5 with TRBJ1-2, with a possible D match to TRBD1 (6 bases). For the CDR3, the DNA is TGTGCCAGCAGTTACGACAGGTCTAACTATGGCTACACCTTC. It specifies CASSYDRSNYGYTF.